This T cell receptor (beta chain) came from a study of T cells in Graves' hyperthyroidism and ophthalmopathy. This clonotype was seen many times. Amplification yielded TCR beta CDR3 regions, with RNA transcripts as the source. The HTBI primer set was used in a first-round RT-PCR of the TCR CDR3. TCRdb reprocessed the multiplex PCR reads via MiXCR and lists one record per CDR3 protein. Counted here are 500,000 to 600,000 distinct CDR3 sequences, about 45% occurring once; the ten biggest clones make up around 7.7%. The germline CDR1 and CDR2 sequences are SGHTA and FQGNSA. V lost 2 bases to trimming and J lost 4 bases, with 5 bases between them. This CDR3 is 12 amino acids long.

Sequencing was carried out using peripheral blood or thyroid tissue (not recorded which). The rearrangement joins TRBV7-2 to TRBJ1-1; D gene uncertain. The clonotype was recovered from a woman younger than 35 with Graves' hyperthyroidism. The CDR3 loop is CASSLIGTEAFF. The CDR3 DNA follows: TGTGCCAGCAGCTTAATCGGCACTGAAGCTTTCTTT.